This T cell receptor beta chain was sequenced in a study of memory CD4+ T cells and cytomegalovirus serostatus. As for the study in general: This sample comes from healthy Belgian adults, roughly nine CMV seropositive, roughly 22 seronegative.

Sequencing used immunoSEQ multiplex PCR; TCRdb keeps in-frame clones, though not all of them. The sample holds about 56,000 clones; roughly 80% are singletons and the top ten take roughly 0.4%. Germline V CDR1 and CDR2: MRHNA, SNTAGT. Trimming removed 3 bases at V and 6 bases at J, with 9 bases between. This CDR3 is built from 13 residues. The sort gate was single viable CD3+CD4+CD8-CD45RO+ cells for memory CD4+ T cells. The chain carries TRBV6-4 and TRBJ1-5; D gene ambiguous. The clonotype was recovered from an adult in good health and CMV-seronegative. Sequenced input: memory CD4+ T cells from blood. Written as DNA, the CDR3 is TGTGCCAGCAGTGAGGATTTAAGTCAGCCCCAGCATTTT. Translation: CASSEDLSQPQHF.